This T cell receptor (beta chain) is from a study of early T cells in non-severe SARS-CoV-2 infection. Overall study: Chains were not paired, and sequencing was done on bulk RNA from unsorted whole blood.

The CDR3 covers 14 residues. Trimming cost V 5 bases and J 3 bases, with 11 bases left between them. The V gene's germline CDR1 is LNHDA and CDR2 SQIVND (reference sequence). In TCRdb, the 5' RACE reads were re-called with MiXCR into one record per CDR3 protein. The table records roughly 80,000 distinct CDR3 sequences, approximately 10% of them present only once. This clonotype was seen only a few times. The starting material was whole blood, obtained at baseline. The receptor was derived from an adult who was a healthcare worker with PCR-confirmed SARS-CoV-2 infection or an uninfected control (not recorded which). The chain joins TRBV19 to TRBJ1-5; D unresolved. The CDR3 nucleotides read TGTGCCAGTAGTTTTGGACGGAACAATCAGCCCCAGCATTTT. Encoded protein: CASSFGRNNQPQHF. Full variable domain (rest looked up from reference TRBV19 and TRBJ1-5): DGGITQSPKYLFRKEGQNVTLSCEQNLNHDAMYWYRQDPGQGLRLIYYSQIVNDFQKGDIAEGYSVSREKKESFPLTVTSAQKNPTAFYLCASSFGRNNQPQHFGDGTRLSIL.